The 5 T cell receptor beta chains listed next were all sequenced from one sample in a study of T cell changes during pregnancy in multiple sclerosis. The repertoire was sequenced with immunoSEQ multiplex PCR; TCRdb's copy has only in-frame clones and lacks some. Altogether about 93,000 clones are present, around 92% being singletons, with the ten largest covering approximately 1.9%. Here the sequenced sample was peripheral blood, taken after pregnancy. These receptors all come from a female donor with multiple sclerosis, enrolled in a pregnancy study.

The J gene is TRBJ2-7, the V gene TRBV5-1; 7 positions agree with TRBD1. Germline V lookup: CDR1 SGHRS, CDR2 YFSETQ. This CDR3 has 14 amino acids. Germline trimming cut 2 bases from V and 3 bases from J; bases unmatched to any gene: 5. Written as DNA, the CDR3 is TGCGCCAGCAGCTTTAGACAGGGTAACTACGAGCAGTACTTC. Translating it yields CASSFRQGNYEQYF.

This chain joins TRBV6-6 and TRBJ1-4; D gene uncertain. Germline loops: CDR1 MNHNY, CDR2 SVGAGI (reference sequence). This CDR3 comprises 11 residues. Trimming removed 6 bases from V and 6 bases from J, with 5 bases in between. CDR3 coding DNA: TGTGCCAGCAGGGGAGATGAAAAACTGTTTTTT. This codes for CASRGDEKLFF.

This clone appeared once. The chain combines TRBV19 with TRBJ2-7, with TRBD2 matching 7 bases. The CDR3 contains 14 residues. The germline V gene encodes CDR1 LNHDA and CDR2 SQIVND (reference sequence). J lost 6 bases, V lost 6 bases, and 11 bases had no gene match. The CDR3 loop reads CASSLGGGIREQYF. CDR3 coding DNA: TGTGCCAGTAGCCTGGGGGGAGGGATCCGCGAGCAGTACTTC.

J is TRBJ1-2 and V is TRBV5-5; 7 bases map to TRBD1. Germline CDR1 reads SGHKS; CDR2 reads YYEKEE (reference sequence). V lost 4 bases to trimming and J lost 4 bases; unmatched junction nucleotides: 7. The CDR3 runs 14 residues. The chain's CDR3 is CASSARDSPYGYTF. Written as DNA, the CDR3 is TGTGCCAGCAGCGCAAGGGACAGCCCCTATGGCTACACCTTC.

This sequence joins TRBV6-5 and TRBJ1-2; D unclear. The CDR3 has 16 amino acids. Trimming shortened V by 1 base and J by 0 bases, and 12 bases separated the two germline ends. Looked up from germline, CDR1 is MNHEY and CDR2 is SVGAGI. The CDR3 sequence is CASSYYYTGTNYGYTF. The CDR3 DNA follows: TGTGCCAGCAGTTACTACTACACGGGAACTAACTATGGCTACACCTTC.